One and the same sample provided the 13 T cell receptor beta chains below, sequenced in a study of T cell changes during pregnancy in multiple sclerosis (dated by TCRdb to between 2019 and 2020). Libraries were made using the immunoSEQ multiplex PCR assay. TCRdb took over this immuneACCESS table, retaining in-frame rearrangements with V and J assigned. Such tables are incomplete; in checked studies, under half of the missing clones stem from an unresolved V gene, and the remainder is unexplained. This sample is represented by under 45,000 clones; approximately 91% of them were singletons. 4% to 5% of the sample lies in the top ten. This specimen consisted of peripheral blood, obtained in the second trimester of pregnancy. Receptors originate from a female donor in good health, enrolled as a control in a pregnancy study.

The chain recombines TRBV5-5 with TRBJ1-1; TRBD1 aligns across 9 bases. There are 15 residues in the CDR3. After removal of 5 bases from V and 0 bases from J, the junction contained 5 bases not matched to a gene. Germline assignment: CDR1 SGHKS and CDR2 YYEKEE (reference sequence). The CDR3 DNA reads as TGTGCCAGCAGTCCACAGGGGGCGCTGAACACTGAAGCTTTCTTT. Its protein is CASSPQGALNTEAFF.

The chain employs TRBV27 and TRBJ2-1; 7 bases align to TRBD1. Trimming took 4 bases from V and 3 from J; bases not matched to a gene: 3. From germline, CDR1 is MNHEY and CDR2 SMNVEV (reference sequence). This CDR3 region has 14 residues. CDR3 DNA: TGTGCCAGCAGTTCCCGGGACAGCTACAATGAGCAGTTCTTC. Residues: CASSSRDSYNEQFF.

This rearrangement joins TRBV19 to TRBJ2-2; no firm D call. CDR1 is LNHDA, CDR2 SQIVND, per germline (reference sequence). V lost 8 bases, J lost 4 bases, and 20 bases lay in between. CDR3 length: 16 amino acids. CDR3 protein: CASSPAIGRVTGELFF. The CDR3 bases are TGTGCCAGTTCCCCAGCTATAGGTCGGGTCACCGGGGAGCTGTTTTTT.

The sample holds one count of this clone. This rearrangement joins TRBV5-4 to TRBJ1-2; 7 bases are shared with TRBD1. The V segment lost 4 bases and the J segment 2 bases; nucleotides outside the gene matches: 2. This CDR3 is 13 amino acids long. Germline assignment: CDR1 SGHNT and CDR2 YYREEE (reference sequence). CDR3 nucleotides: TGTGCCAGCAGCGAGACAGGGAACTATGGCTACACCTTC. The encoded protein is CASSETGNYGYTF. Full variable domain (missing parts from reference TRBV5-4 and TRBJ1-2): ETGVTQSPTHLIKTRGQQVTLRCSSQSGHNTVSWYQQALGQGPQFIFQYYREEENGRGNFPPRFSGLQFPNYSSELNVNALELDDSALYLCASSETGNYGYTFGSGTRLTVV.

The chain couples TRBV5-4 to TRBJ1-2, with 8 bases matching TRBD1. The CDR3 totals 13 residues. V lost 7 bases, J lost 8 bases, and 10 bases stayed unmatched. Germline-derived CDR1 and CDR2 are SGHNT and YYREEE (reference sequence). The CDR3 DNA follows: TGTGCCAGCTCCGCCCAGGGGGCGAAGGGCTACACCTTC. Translating gives CASSAQGAKGYTF.

The J gene is TRBJ2-7, the V gene TRBV5-5, with 8 bases aligning to TRBD1. Germline V gene lookup returns CDR1 SGHKS and CDR2 YYEKEE (reference sequence). The CDR3 runs to 19 residues. The V segment lost 0 bases and the J segment 3 bases; nucleotides outside the gene matches: 17. The CDR3 DNA is TGTGCCAGCAGCTTGGTTCGGACAGGGAATACCCTAGGGTTCTACGAGCAGTACTTC. It is translated as CASSLVRTGNTLGFYEQYF. Using reference TRBV5-5 and TRBJ2-7 for the parts outside the CDR3, the full variable domain is DAGVTQSPTHLIKTRGQQVTLRCSPISGHKSVSWYQQVLGQGPQFIFQYYEKEERGRGNFPDRFSARQFPNYSSELNVNALLLGDSALYLCASSLVRTGNTLGFYEQYFGPGTRLTVT.

The chain couples TRBV2 to TRBJ2-5; TRBD2 is a possible D gene (5 bases). From germline, CDR1 is SNHLY and CDR2 FYNNEI. The CDR3 is 12 amino acids. V lost 2 bases, J lost 5 bases, and 6 bases lay in between. The CDR3 coding sequence is TGTGCCAGCAGTGAAAGAGGGGAGACCCAGTACTTC. Its protein is CASSERGETQYF.

The rearrangement joins TRBV7-3 to TRBJ2-3; 10 positions match TRBD1. V shed 2 bases and J 6 bases; nucleotides not matched to a gene: 2. Germline V lookup: CDR1 SGHTA, CDR2 FQGTGA. CDR3 size: 14 residues. The CDR3 coding sequence is TGTGCCAGCAGCTTATTGGGACAGGGGGATACGCAGTATTTT. Its translation is CASSLLGQGDTQYF.

This chain links TRBV6-1 with TRBJ1-2; a weak D match, TRBD1 (6 bases). V gave up 3 bases and J gave up 10 bases, with 18 bases separating them. Germline V gives CDR1 MNHNS, CDR2 SASEGT. The CDR3 is 14 residues long. The chain's CDR3 is CASSDRGFQTTYTF. The DNA for the CDR3 is TGTGCCAGCAGTGACAGGGGTTTCCAAACTACCTACACCTTC.

The chain combines TRBV11-3 with TRBJ2-5; D may be TRBD2 (6 bases). Trimming removed 5 bases at V and 3 bases at J, with 16 bases between. Germline lookup yields CDR1 SGHNT and CDR2 YENEEA. There are 15 residues in the CDR3. The CDR3: CASSGRGAGKETQYF. The CDR3 nucleotides read TGTGCCAGCAGCGGCAGAGGGGCGGGAAAAGAGACCCAGTACTTC.

This chain links TRBV9 with TRBJ2-3; perhaps TRBD2 as D (5 bases). Germline CDR1 and CDR2: SGDLS and YYNGEE. CDR3 length: 15 amino acids. The V end was cut by 0 bases, the J end by 1 base, with 9 bases between. CDR3 residues: CASSVGSGGTDTQYF. The DNA for the CDR3 is TGTGCCAGCAGCGTAGGGTCCGGGGGCACAGATACGCAGTATTTT.

The V and J genes are TRBV9 and TRBJ2-7; 9 nucleotides align to TRBD1. J gave up 6 bases and V 3 bases, and 10 bases lay outside the gene matches. The CDR3 is 15 amino acids. Germline V lookup: CDR1 SGDLS, CDR2 YYNGEE. CDR3 coding DNA: TGTGCCAGCAGCGCTACCGGGACAGGGACCTCCGAGCAGTACTTC. Translating gives CASSATGTGTSEQYF.

This clone was counted once. CDR3 in DNA: TGTGCCAGCAGGGGTCGGACAGGGCAACAAGAGACCCAGTACTTC. It codes for CASRGRTGQQETQYF. The rearrangement uses TRBV6-1 and TRBJ2-5; 8 bases agree with TRBD1. Trimming cost V 6 bases and J 2 bases; bases outside gene matches: 8. The germline V gene encodes CDR1 MNHNS and CDR2 SASEGT. This CDR3 contains 15 residues.